The present TCR beta chain was sequenced within a study of neurological immune-mediated disorders. CDR1 is MNHNS, CDR2 SASEGT, per germline. Trimming removed 1 base from V and 0 bases from J, with 10 bases in between. The CDR3 spans 16 residues. Time point: longitudinal time-point 1 (baseline). Unsorted libraries were derived from 2 million PBMCs stored at -80 C. Overall study findings and caveats: HTLV-1-associated myelopathy had the most TCR clonal expansion, whereas multiple sclerosis had the least (lower than in healthy controls). Private repertoires in all groups were suggested by the finding that expanded clones across subjects shared no CDR3 amino acid sequences.

It was by 5'RACE with 10-nucleotide random UMIs that the cDNA was made. MiXCR, applied by TCRdb to the 5' RACE reads, yields one record per CDR3 protein. Here the sample spans over 55,000 distinct CDR3 sequences, around 9.6% being singletons. This clonotype was picked up many times. The target antigen is unknown. The sequenced material came from PBMCs. This chain joins TRBV6-1 and TRBJ2-4, with no clear D. The receptor comes from a man aged 30-40 years in good health. The CDR3 loop reads CASSEGLVGAKNIQYF. The CDR3 nucleotides are TGTGCCAGCAGTGAAGGCCTGGTAGGAGCCAAAAACATTCAGTACTTC.